The clone carrying this T cell receptor beta chain was counted a few times. The sample originates from a study of blood T cell repertoires in COVID-19. Study-level background: Sites in the United States, Italy and Spain provided acute and convalescent COVID-19 samples. In each case, the material was cDNA or gDNA derived from T cells, B-cell-depleted T cells, or PBMCs.

V dropped 3 bases and J dropped 8 bases, with 9 bases sitting between them. This CDR3 comprises 12 residues. Looked up from germline, CDR1 is SGHRS and CDR2 is YFSETQ. The data were produced by immunoSEQ multiplex PCR, yet TCRdb's version contains in-frame clones alone and is incomplete. The top ten hold around a sixth of the sample, which has around 140,000 clones, around 80% seen once. The chain uses TRBV5-1 and TRBJ2-1; a weak D match, TRBD2 (6 bases). The material sequenced was peripheral blood. The sequence was collected from a man aged 45 to 65 with acute or convalescent COVID-19. CDR3 protein: CASSWRGDEQFF. CDR3 in DNA: TGCGCCAGCAGCTGGCGGGGCGATGAGCAGTTCTTC.